This T cell receptor (beta chain) was sequenced in a study of breast tumors, draining lymph nodes, adjacent tissues. Notes on the study in general: Luminal-like breast cancer showed significantly greater tumor-nontumor repertoire similarity than basal-like breast cancer did. Tumor TCR diversity was below lymph nodes but above nontumor tissue.

From germline, CDR1 is SGHAT and CDR2 FQDESV (reference sequence). This CDR3 spans 10 amino acids. Trimming cost V 7 bases and J 8 bases, with 6 bases left between them. Samples came from axillary lymph nodes draining the breast cancer. On this clonotype: Its antigen is not known.

TCRdb passed the multiplex PCR reads through MiXCR, listing each CDR3 protein once. Among 150,000 to 200,000 distinct CDR3 sequences, roughly 35% were seen once, and the ten largest hold roughly 3.8%. This receptor was identified in a female donor with breast cancer. Some clones in this sample may be carry-over from other donors' samples. The chain uses TRBV11-1 and TRBJ1-3; no clear D gene. Sequenced: axillary lymph node tissue. The CDR3: CASNYYTIYF. The CDR3 DNA reads as TGTGCCAGCAACTACTACACCATATATTTT.